This section outlines one T cell receptor beta chain sequence together with its context. The sample originates from a study of blood T cell repertoires in COVID-19. For the study at large: Some COVID-19 samples were acute and others convalescent; all came from the United States, Italy and Spain. PBMCs, B-cell-depleted T cells, or T cells provided the cDNA or gDNA that made up the material.

TCRdb's table, derived via immunoSEQ multiplex PCR, lists solely in-frame clones and lacks some. Here the sample spans tens of thousands of clones, roughly 79% being singletons. V was trimmed by 5 bases and J by 2 bases, leaving 17 bases between them. Germline CDR1 LNHNV, CDR2 YYDKDF (reference sequence). This CDR3 contains 16 residues. The sequenced material came from peripheral blood. The sequence derives from a human donor in a cohort sampled during active COVID-19. The V and J genes are TRBV15 and TRBJ2-3; weak D call: TRBD2 (7 bases). As DNA, the CDR3 is TGTGCCACCAGCCCAAGGGGCGGGGGCCACACAGATACGCAGTATTTT. This sequence encodes CATSPRGGGHTDTQYF.